The TCR beta chain described here comes from a study of brain T cells in children with intractable seizures. The study, taken as a whole, reports: Only CDR3 sequence similarity suggested viral specificity, without known HCMV serostatus.

To note about this clone: Its cognate antigen is unknown.

The sample's time point: blood from clinic visit 5 months post-surgery; TSC patient then seizure free. Patients received at least one anti-epileptic drug before surgery. The length of the CDR3 is 15 residues. V lost 5 bases to trimming and J lost 7 bases; unmatched junction nucleotides: 11. The germline V gene has CDR1 LNHDA and CDR2 SQIVND (reference sequence). The data were produced by immunoSEQ multiplex PCR, yet TCRdb's version contains in-frame clones alone and is incomplete. Found here are under 400,000 clones, over 90% of them singletons; the top ten hold under 7%. The V call is TRBV19, the J call TRBJ2-1; TRBD1 agrees at 7 bases. Here the sequenced sample was peripheral blood, taken more than 4 months after surgery. This receptor was taken from a boy younger than two with tuberous sclerosis and intractable seizures. CDR3: CASSLVTGLRNEQFF. CDR3 sequence (DNA): TGTGCCAGTAGTCTCGTGACAGGGTTACGGAATGAGCAGTTCTTC.